Listed below are T cell receptor beta chains from one sample, sequenced in a study of cytomegalovirus exposure and HLA in healthy donors. Generated by immunoSEQ multiplex PCR, the TCRdb table keeps only in-frame clones and is missing some. Here the sample spans 65,000 to 100,000 clones, nearly 80% being singletons. Material: PBMCs. The receptors come from a female donor in good health and CMV-seronegative. Each CDR3 is given with its conserved first and last residue. D genes are given only for firm matches. The size entry is marked missing in some rows and otherwise reads once, few, many or a size class.

j_gene | v_gene | abundance | d_gene | CDR3nt | CDR3aa
TRBJ2-2 | TRBV4-2 | few | TRBD2 | TGTGCCAGCAGCCAGGTCAGGACTAGCGGGAGTCCCGGGGAGCTGTTTTTT | CASSQVRTSGSPGELFF
TRBJ2-7 | TRBV6-5 | - | TRBD1 | TGTGCCAGCAGTTACCTGACAGGGGACGACGAGCAGTACTTC | CASSYLTGDDEQYF
TRBJ2-7 | TRBV27 | medium-sized | TRBD1 | TGTGCCAGCAGTTCCCCCCTAGGACAGGGGGCTTTGGGGCAGTACTTC | CASSSPLGQGALGQYF
TRBJ2-3 | TRBV10-2 | - | - | TGCGCCAGCAGTGCCGCCTACACAGATACGCAGTATTTT | CASSAAYTDTQYF
TRBJ1-2 | TRBV19 | once | TRBD1 | TGTGCCAGTAGTCCCGATTCGCCCGCGACAGGGTTCAACTATGGCTACACCTTC | CASSPDSPATGFNYGYTF
TRBJ2-1 | TRBV28 | - | TRBD1 | TGTGCCAGCAAGACCCGGGACAGGGCCCTCAATGAGCAGTTCTTC | CASKTRDRALNEQFF
TRBJ2-7 | TRBV18 | - | TRBD1 | TGTGCCAGCTCACCACTTCAGCCGGGACAGTCCTACGAGCAGTACTTC | CASSPLQPGQSYEQYF
TRBJ2-2 | TRBV29-1 | - | - | TGCAGCGGCCGACTGTCCGGGGAGCTGTTTTTT | CSGRLSGELFF
TRBJ2-7 | TRBV28 | - | - | TGTGCCAGCCGGGACAAGGCCTCCTACGAGCAGTACTTC | CASRDKASYEQYF
TRBJ2-1 | TRBV11-2 | few | TRBD1 | TGTGCCAGCAGCCTTAGGACAGGCTACAATGAGCAGTTCTTC | CASSLRTGYNEQFF
TRBJ1-5 | TRBV10-1 | - | TRBD1 | TGCGCCAGCAGTCTGACAGGGGGCAATCAGCCCCAGCATTTT | CASSLTGGNQPQHF
TRBJ2-3 | TRBV19 | - | - | TGTGCCAGTAGTTTCGGGGACACCCGGACGGCAGATACGCAGTATTTT | CASSFGDTRTADTQYF
TRBJ1-2 | TRBV29-1 | - | TRBD1 | TGCAGCGTTGAAACAGGGGACCGTAACTATGGCTACACCTTC | CSVETGDRNYGYTF
TRBJ2-6 | TRBV28 | - | TRBD1 | TGTGCCAGCAGTCCTCAAGGACAGGGCAGCTCAGGGGCCAACGTCCTGACTTTC | CASSPQGQGSSGANVLTF
TRBJ2-7 | TRBV29-1 | - | TRBD1 | TGCAGCGTTGAAGGACAGGGGAGGTCGAACGAGCAGTACTTC | CSVEGQGRSNEQYF
TRBJ2-7 | TRBV18 | - | TRBD1 | TGTGCCAGCTCAACGACAGGGACCTCCTACGAGCAGTACTTC | CASSTTGTSYEQYF
TRBJ1-1 | TRBV21-1 | - | - | TGTGCCAGCAGCACCGAGACAGGCAGGAACACTGAAGCTTTCTTT | CASSTETGRNTEAFF
TRBJ2-3 | TRBV5-4 | - | - | TGTGCCAGCAGCCCCTCCGGAGAGAGAACGCAGTATTTT | CASSPSGERTQYF
TRBJ2-3 | TRBV13 | - | TRBD1 | TGTGCCAGCAGCTCAAGACGCAGAGCAGGGGGCGGAGGAGATACGCAGTATTTT | CASSSRRRAGGGGDTQYF
TRBJ1-3 | TRBV19 | - | - | TGTGCCAGTAGTTCTGGATCGACAGCTGGAAACACCATATATTTT | CASSSGSTAGNTIYF
TRBJ1-5 | TRBV7-9 | - | - | TGTGCCAGCAGTTACGACAGACAGCCGCAGCATTTT | CASSYDRQPQHF
TRBJ2-5 | TRBV5-4 | - | - | TGTGCCAGCAGCTTGGGGGGCGCGGCAGGAGAGGACCAGTACTTC | CASSLGGAAGEDQYF
TRBJ2-7 | TRBV7-2 | - | TRBD1 | TGTGCCAGCAGCTTAGGGACAGGGATACCCTACGAGCAGTACTTC | CASSLGTGIPYEQYF
TRBJ1-1 | TRBV5-1 | - | - | TGCGCCAGCAGCCAAGGACAGCAGAACACTGAAGCTTTCTTT | CASSQGQQNTEAFF
TRBJ2-7 | TRBV6-5 | once | - | TGTGCCACCGGTCCAAACTACTACGAGCAGTACTTC | CATGPNYYEQYF
TRBJ1-1 | TRBV7-9 | - | TRBD1 | TGTGCCAGCAGCTTACAGGGGGCTGAAGCTTTCTTT | CASSLQGAEAFF
TRBJ2-1 | TRBV7-8 | - | TRBD2 | TGTGCCAGCAGACTGACTAGCGGGAAATACAATGAGCAGTTCTTC | CASRLTSGKYNEQFF
TRBJ2-7 | TRBV7-2 | once | TRBD1 | TGTGCCAGCAGCTTAGGCCACAGGGGGCAAACTATATACGAGCAGTACTTC | CASSLGHRGQTIYEQYF
TRBJ1-2 | TRBV7-2 | - | TRBD1 | TGTGCCAGCAGCCCGGGGCAGGGGGACTATGGCTACACCTTC | CASSPGQGDYGYTF
TRBJ1-3 | TRBV19 | - | - | TGTGCCAGTAGCCGGGGAGGGCCTGGAAACACCATATATTTT | CASSRGGPGNTIYF
TRBJ2-3 | TRBV5-1 | - | TRBD2 | TGCGCCAGCAGGATACTAGCGACGTCAGATACGCAGTATTTT | CASRILATSDTQYF
TRBJ2-3 | TRBV4-2 | - | TRBD1 | TGTGCCAGCAGCCCCATGACAGGGGGTAGAACAGATACGCAGTATTTT | CASSPMTGGRTDTQYF